The source of this TCR beta chain is a study of early T cells in non-severe SARS-CoV-2 infection (dated by TCRdb to the early 2020s). Some background on the complete study: Because TCR sequencing was done on bulk RNA from unsorted whole blood, the alpha and beta chains could not be paired. The research as a whole found: VDJdb matching was skewed toward anti-spike CD8 responses and likely underestimated virus-specific expansions by missing private and CD4 specificities.

This clonotype was counted a few times. Its antigen target is currently unknown. No much larger clone is present one base from it, and per-base qualities are unavailable. Trimming at the junction amounts to 8 bases on V and 5 bases on J, and the germline ends lie 12 bases apart. Including the terminal cysteine and phenylalanine, the CDR3 comprises 13 residues. Only CDR3 DNA remains: 39 bases, in frame from the first base. The germline V gene encodes CDR1 MNHEY and CDR2 SVGAGI. Libraries were constructed by 5' RACE. The data were produced on a NextSeq 500. In the TCR library protocol, unique molecular identifiers were attached to individual cDNA molecules to correct for PCR bias and sequencing error. Both TCR alpha and beta chains were sequenced, and tight co-correlation was observed between alpha and beta sequence abundances in each sample. In the source study's methods: Decombinator V4 was used to annotate the V gene, J gene and CDR3 of the TCR sequences. TCRs were defined as expanded if a significant change between any two time points was detected under a Poisson model with p below 0.0001. TCR abundances were normalised to the total number of TCRs sequenced in each sample and reported as counts per million. MAIT TCRs were defined by TRAV1-2 paired with TRAJ12, TRAJ20 or TRAJ33, and iNKT TCRs by TRAV10 paired with TRAJ18. VDJdb, accessed 1 November 2021, was searched for CMV, EBV and SARS-CoV-2 annotated TCRs, excluding TCRs annotated for multiple antigens. Using fastp at Q25 and MiXCR, TCRdb reprocessed the public reads and kept productive beta chains. Rows with one shared CDR3 protein collapse into an entry with the most common genes and DNA. None of the V and J calls come from the authors' own analysis; TCRdb made them. Here the sample has some 75,000 distinct CDR3 sequences; approximately 15% occur a single time. The top ten clonotypes cover around 1.5% of the sample.

This was a case-control study nested in a cohort of healthcare workers in London, UK, who had nasopharyngeal swab PCR tests and blood samples taken every week. Healthcare workers were enrolled in the week of the UK lockdown, from 23 to 31 March 2020, and were followed every week for up to roughly 15 weeks. Recombination connected TRBV6-5 to TRBJ1-4; TRBD1 is perhaps the D gene, given 5 matching bases. The TCR was taken from an adult who was a healthcare worker with PCR-confirmed SARS-CoV-2 infection or an uninfected control (not recorded which). The sequenced material came from whole blood. In nucleotides, the sequence is TGTGCCAGCGGTCAGGGTGACAATGAAAAACTGTTTTTT. Translated, it gives CASGQGDNEKLFF.